Below are 27 T cell receptor beta chains sequenced from a single sample in a study of blood T cell repertoires in COVID-19. The assay was immunoSEQ multiplex PCR, and TCRdb's table has in-frame clones only and misses some. The sample gives roughly 160,000 clones, approximately 82% of which show up once; 18% is in the top ten. Sequencing input: PBMCs or T cells enriched from blood (not recorded which). These TCRs come from a man aged 60 to 69 who had recovered from COVID-19.

The chain recombines TRBV19 with TRBJ1-2; maybe TRBD1 (6 bases). Trimming removed 3 bases from V and 3 bases from J, with 8 bases in between. The CDR3 runs 13 residues. Looked up from germline, CDR1 is LNHDA and CDR2 is SQIVND (reference sequence). This CDR3 is CASSIEGDYGYTF. CDR3 coding DNA: TGTGCCAGTAGTATTGAGGGGGACTATGGCTACACCTTC. Using reference TRBV19 and TRBJ1-2 for the parts outside the CDR3, the full variable domain is DGGITQSPKYLFRKEGQNVTLSCEQNLNHDAMYWYRQDPGQGLRLIYYSQIVNDFQKGDIAEGYSVSREKKESFPLTVTSAQKNPTAFYLCASSIEGDYGYTFGSGTRLTVV.

This clone was observed a handful of times. This chain connects TRBV2 to TRBJ1-5; TRBD1 is a possible D gene (6 bases). The germline V and J ends were trimmed by 7 bases and 6 bases, with 19 bases remaining between them. The CDR3 runs 15 residues. The germline V gene encodes CDR1 SNHLY and CDR2 FYNNEI. CDR3 amino acids: CASTSTGSRGQPQHF. DNA of the CDR3: TGTGCCAGCACCTCGACAGGTTCGAGGGGTCAGCCCCAGCATTTT.

The chain couples TRBV5-1 to TRBJ2-5, with TRBD2 as a possible D gene (6 bases). The V gene's germline CDR1 is SGHRS and CDR2 YFSETQ. Between the trimmed V and J ends, which lost 0 bases and 2 bases, there was a span of 11 bases. This CDR3 is 15 amino acids long. CDR3 sequence (DNA): TGCGCCAGCAGCTTGGGGGTAGCGGAACAAGAGACCCAGTACTTC. As protein: CASSLGVAEQETQYF.

This chain connects TRBV7-6 to TRBJ2-3, with 11 bases lining up with TRBD2. CDR1 and CDR2 from the germline V gene are SGHVS and FNYEAQ. The CDR3 totals 15 residues. The V and J ends lost 5 bases and 10 bases, in that order; junction bases with no gene match: 11. Here the CDR3 reads CASSPGTSGSKAQYF. CDR3 coding DNA: TGTGCCAGCAGCCCCGGGACTAGCGGCTCCAAGGCGCAGTATTTT. The whole variable domain, filled in from reference TRBV7-6 and TRBJ2-3, reads GAGVSQSPRYKVTKRGQDVALRCDPISGHVSLYWYRQALGQGPEFLTYFNYEAQQDKSGLPNDRFSAERPEGSISTLTIQRTEQRDSAMYRCASSPGTSGSKAQYFGPGTRLTVL.

The chain links TRBV7-9 to TRBJ1-6; TRBD1 matches 7 bases. Per germline, CDR1 SEHNR and CDR2 FQNEAQ (reference sequence). Trimming took 2 bases from V and 5 from J; bases not matched to a gene: 0. The CDR3 length is 14 residues. In DNA form, the CDR3 reads TGTGCCAGCAGCTTACAGGGGGATAATTCACCCCTCCACTTT. Translation gives CASSLQGDNSPLHF.

The chain combines TRBV28 with TRBJ2-7; 10 bases match TRBD1. The CDR3 has 15 amino acids. With V trimmed by 6 bases and J by 0 bases, 5 bases remained unmatched. Germline CDR1 is MDHEN and CDR2 is SYDVKM. Written as DNA, the CDR3 is TGTGCCAGCAGGAGAGACAGGGGGCCCTCCTACGAGCAGTACTTC. It is translated as CASRRDRGPSYEQYF.

V is TRBV9 and J is TRBJ2-1; TRBD2 matches at 9 bases. Per germline, CDR1 SGDLS and CDR2 YYNGEE. This CDR3 is 15 amino acids long. V lost 3 bases and J lost 2; bases outside the gene matches: 3. As DNA, the CDR3 is TGTGCCAGCAGCGCAGCTAGCGGGACCTACAATGAGCAGTTCTTC. As protein: CASSAASGTYNEQFF.

CDR3 nucleotides: TGTGCCAGCAGCTTGAATTCGGGGACAGGGAGCGGTGAGCAGTACTTC. Translating gives CASSLNSGTGSGEQYF. This chain links TRBV11-1 with TRBJ2-7; TRBD1 agrees at 9 bases. The CDR3 sequence is 16 residues long. With 3 bases clipped from V and 7 bases from J, the junction kept 13 bases outside the gene matches. Germline CDR1 and CDR2: SGHAT and FQDESV (reference sequence).

This chain joins TRBV5-1 and TRBJ1-1, with D maybe TRBD1 (6 bases). The CDR3 is 15 residues long. The V gene lost 9 bases and the J gene lost 5 bases, with 23 bases spanning the gap. The germline gives CDR1 SGHRS, CDR2 YFSETQ. The CDR3 sequence is CATKKDTGRSTEAFF. The CDR3 region has the DNA TGCGCCACCAAAAAGGATACAGGGCGAAGTACTGAAGCTTTCTTT.

The chain is built from TRBV3-1 (or the pseudogene TRBV3-2) and TRBJ2-3; D might be TRBD1 (6 bases). Germline lookup yields CDR1 LGHDT and CDR2 YNNKEL (reference sequence). The V end lost 0 bases, the J end lost 2 bases, and 15 bases lay between the germline ends. CDR3 length: 17 amino acids. The CDR3 loop reads CASSQDSPGASTDTQYF. The CDR3 DNA reads as TGTGCCAGCAGCCAAGATAGCCCAGGGGCATCCACAGATACGCAGTATTTT.

V is TRBV7-6 and J is TRBJ1-6, with 9 positions matching TRBD1. CDR1 and CDR2 (germline): SGHVS, FNYEAQ. The trim removed 5 bases at V and 7 bases at J, leaving 3 bases unmatched. This CDR3 has 14 amino acids. The CDR3 bases are TGTGCCAGCAGCGAGACAGGGGGGAATTCACCCCTCCACTTT. Its translation: CASSETGGNSPLHF.

This rearrangement joins TRBV19 to TRBJ2-1; 9 bases align to TRBD1. The CDR3 length is 13 residues. V was pared by 6 bases and J by 9 bases, with 6 bases of the junction left unmatched. Per the germline V gene, CDR1 is LNHDA and CDR2 is SQIVND (reference sequence). Here the CDR3 DNA reads TGTGCCAGTAGGGACAGGGGTCAGGGTGAGCAGTTCTTC. Amino acid sequence: CASRDRGQGEQFF.

The chain uses TRBV28 and TRBJ1-2, with a tentative D call TRBD1 (6 bases). Trimming removed 2 bases from V and 4 bases from J, with 23 bases in between. The CDR3 loop spans 18 amino acids. Germline values: CDR1 MDHEN, CDR2 SYDVKM. This CDR3 reads CASSLGGATIRSGYGYTF. In DNA form, the CDR3 reads TGTGCCAGCAGTTTAGGGGGGGCGACAATCCGATCGGGCTATGGCTACACCTTC.

The V and J genes are TRBV7-2 and TRBJ1-5; TRBD1 is a possible D gene (5 bases). The CDR3 contains 17 residues. The ends were cut back, 2 bases at V and 2 bases at J, with 16 bases in the middle. The germline CDR1 and CDR2 sequences are SGHTA and FQGNSA. The CDR3 DNA is TGTGCCAGCAGCTTAACGTCTAGGGGTTTCGGCAATCAGCCCCAGCATTTT. This codes for CASSLTSRGFGNQPQHF. Full variable domain (outside the CDR3, taken from reference TRBV7-2 and TRBJ1-5): GAGVSQSPSNKVTEKGKDVELRCDPISGHTALYWYRQSLGQGLEFLIYFQGNSAPDKSGLPSDRFSAERTGGSVSTLTIQRTQQEDSAVYLCASSLTSRGFGNQPQHFGDGTRLSIL.

The rearrangement uses TRBV6-4 and TRBJ1-5; TRBD1 aligns across 8 bases. Germline V lookup: CDR1 MRHNA, CDR2 SNTAGT. CDR3 length equals 14 residues. With 8 bases clipped from V and 5 bases from J, the junction kept 8 bases outside the gene matches. The CDR3 here is CASSRTGRDQPQHF. CDR3 in DNA: TGTGCCAGCTCTCGGACAGGGAGGGATCAGCCCCAGCATTTT.

This rearrangement joins TRBV4-2 to TRBJ2-7; 8 nucleotides agree with TRBD1. Looked up from germline, CDR1 is LGHNA and CDR2 is YNFKEQ. V lost 1 base to trimming and J lost 4 bases; unmatched junction nucleotides: 9. This CDR3 is 16 amino acids long. CDR3 sequence reads: CASSQALSGGTYEQYF. Written as DNA, the CDR3 is TGTGCCAGCAGCCAAGCGTTGTCAGGGGGCACGTACGAGCAGTACTTC.

This clone turned up a few times. This chain joins TRBV7-9 and TRBJ2-2, with TRBD2 identical over 10 bases. The CDR3 is 16 residues long. CDR1 is SEHNR, CDR2 FQNEAQ, per germline (reference sequence). V lost 5 bases and J lost 6; bases outside the gene matches: 9. The CDR3, as DNA: TGTGCCAGCAGCAGATCGCTAGCGGGAGTGTCCGGGGAGCTGTTTTTT. Its protein product is CASSRSLAGVSGELFF.

The chain uses TRBV2 and TRBJ1-5; D gene unclear. V shed 4 bases and J shed 2 bases, with 9 bases lying between them. Germline CDR1 is SNHLY and CDR2 is FYNNEI. The CDR3 is 14 amino acids. CDR3 loop: CASSALTGNQPQHF. DNA for the CDR3: TGTGCCAGCAGTGCCCTAACAGGCAATCAGCCCCAGCATTTT.

The chain couples TRBV4-1 to TRBJ2-7; 11 bases are shared with TRBD1. Germline CDR1 is MGHRA and CDR2 is YSYEKL. The junction had 4 bases not matched to a gene; V was cut back by 3 bases and J by 6 bases. The CDR3 runs 14 residues. CDR3 in amino acids: CASSQSGQGAEQYF. The CDR3 coding sequence is TGCGCCAGCAGCCAGTCCGGACAGGGGGCCGAGCAGTACTTC.

V is TRBV7-2 and J is TRBJ2-3; D gene ambiguous. The germline V gene encodes CDR1 SGHTA and CDR2 FQGNSA. V lost 0 bases and J lost 4, with 11 bases in between. The CDR3 runs 15 residues. In DNA, the CDR3 is TGTGCCAGCAGCTTAGCGCCGGGTATCCCAGATACGCAGTATTTT. It is translated as CASSLAPGIPDTQYF.

This chain connects TRBV19 to TRBJ1-5; 9 positions match TRBD1. V was clipped by 7 bases and J by 5 bases; unmatched bases: 9. CDR1 and CDR2 from the germline V gene are LNHDA and SQIVND (reference sequence). The CDR3 is 15 amino acids. CDR3 coding DNA: TGTGCCAGTACTCCGGGACAGGGTGTAGATCAGCCCCAGCATTTT. It is translated as CASTPGQGVDQPQHF.

The chain employs TRBV5-4 and TRBJ2-5, with D perhaps TRBD1 (6 bases). V lost 0 bases and J 5 bases, leaving 14 bases between the germline ends. The CDR3 is made up of 15 amino acids. Germline V gene lookup returns CDR1 SGHNT and CDR2 YYREEE (reference sequence). The chain's CDR3 is CASSLAQGYLETQYF. In nucleotides, the CDR3 is TGTGCCAGCAGCTTGGCCCAGGGGTACTTGGAGACCCAGTACTTC.

V gene TRBV9 combines with J gene TRBJ2-5, with TRBD2 identical over 8 bases. After removal of 0 bases from V and 2 bases from J, the junction contained 6 bases not matched to a gene. Germline V gene sequence: CDR1 SGDLS, CDR2 YYNGEE. There are 16 residues in the CDR3. In DNA form, the CDR3 reads TGTGCCAGCAGCGTAGGAAGGGCGGGGGGACAAGAGACCCAGTACTTC. Translated, it gives CASSVGRAGGQETQYF.

The chain has TRBV5-4 and TRBJ2-7; 7 nucleotides match TRBD2. CDR3 length: 15 residues. V was clipped by 4 bases and J by 3 bases; unmatched bases: 10. CDR1 is SGHNT and CDR2 is YYREEE in the germline V gene (reference sequence). CDR3 region: CASSGRDYRGYEQYF. CDR3 nucleotide sequence: TGTGCCAGCAGCGGCAGGGACTACCGGGGCTACGAGCAGTACTTC.

The table lists this clone with a few counts. The chain uses TRBV10-3 and TRBJ2-1; 12 nucleotides agree with TRBD2. The CDR3 consists of 19 residues. With V trimmed by 11 bases and J by 7 bases, 24 bases remained unmatched. Per the germline V gene, CDR1 is ENHRY and CDR2 is SYGVKD. The CDR3 is CASLPGPLAGGLKVNEQFF. The CDR3 DNA sequence: TGTGCCTCCCTCCCGGGCCCTCTAGCGGGGGGGTTAAAGGTAAATGAGCAGTTCTTC.

On this clone: Other DNA sequences from this sample encode an identical CDR3 as well. The gene calls are TRBV5-1 and TRBJ2-7, with 7 bases matching TRBD2. The ends lost 2 bases at V and 0 bases at J; junction bases unmatched: 5. The CDR3 has 15 residues. The V gene's germline CDR1 is SGHRS and CDR2 YFSETQ. The CDR3 nucleotides read TGCGCCAGCAGCTTAGTAGCGGGTGGCTCCTACGAGCAGTACTTC. It is translated as CASSLVAGGSYEQYF.

The genes are TRBV6-5 and TRBJ2-6; possibly TRBD1 for D (6 bases). There are 15 residues in the CDR3. Trimming pared 2 bases from V and 4 bases from J, leaving 9 bases between. Germline CDR1 and CDR2: MNHEY and SVGAGI. The chain's CDR3 is CASSYGQTGANVLTF. Written as DNA, the CDR3 is TGTGCCAGCAGTTACGGACAGACGGGGGCCAACGTCCTGACTTTC.